Below, 28 T cell receptor beta chains from the same sample are listed, as sequenced in a study of tumor-infiltrating lymphocytes in primary liver carcinoma. Taking about 19-31 mg of unsorted bulk tissue, the authors co-extracted RNA and DNA. Constant-region priming of about 0.5 ug total RNA yielded TCR beta cDNA. What produced the TCR beta libraries was three nested multiplex PCR rounds using slightly modified ARM-PCR. The two initial PCR rounds, about 9 cycles each, used TRBV1-TRBV30 forward and C-beta reverse primers. TCRdb re-derived calls from the multiplex PCR reads in MiXCR, one entry per CDR3 protein. This sample has 55,000 to 65,000 distinct CDR3 sequences, with over 65% found just once. Sequenced material: liver tumor tissue from sampling region 2. Subset specified: tumor region T2, inferior pole. These receptors were taken from a man between 40 and 49 years old with primary liver carcinoma and hepatitis B virus infection.

This clonotype was seen just once. The germline gene is not matched at one end of the junction; a read error may be the cause. The chain has TRBV11-2 and TRBJ2-3, with 8 bases that match TRBD1. Germline V gene data show CDR1 as SGHAT and CDR2 as FQNNGV. This CDR3 contains 14 residues. The CDR3 loop reads CVSSLNRQGDTQYF. In DNA form, the CDR3 reads TGTGTCAGCAGCTTAAACCGACAGGGGGATACGCAGTATTTT. The complete variable domain, with remaining parts taken from reference TRBV11-2 and TRBJ2-3, reads EAGVAQSPRYKIIEKRQSVAFWCNPISGHATLYWYQQILGQGPKLLIQFQNNGVVDDSQLPKDRFSAERLKGVDSTLKIQPAKLEDSAVYLCVSSLNRQGDTQYFGPGTRLTVL.

V and J are TRBV6-1 and TRBJ1-1, with 7 nucleotides matching TRBD1. The CDR3 totals 19 residues. Germline V gene lookup returns CDR1 MNHNS and CDR2 SASEGT. Losses at the gene ends were 11 bases for V and 1 base for J; bases not matched to a gene: 25. The CDR3, as DNA: TGTGCCCCCGGGACCCCGGGGCAGGGGGTTGGGTTACGGAACACTGAAGCTTTCTTT. Its translation: CAPGTPGQGVGLRNTEAFF.

As to this clonotype: One end of the junction fails to match germline, which may point to a read error. The rearrangement uses TRBV12-3 or TRBV12-4 and TRBJ2-7; TRBD2 agrees at 7 bases. The CDR3 length is 15 residues. CDR3 in amino acids: CASSMGTGGSYEQDF. DNA of the CDR3: TGTGCCAGCAGTATGGGGACGGGGGGATCCTACGAGCAGGACTTC.

To note about this clonotype: One junction end disagrees with the germline gene, perhaps due to a read error. The chain employs TRBV11-2 and TRBJ2-2; D unclear. This CDR3 is 13 amino acids long. CDR1 is SGHAT, CDR2 FQNNGV, per germline. In DNA form, the CDR3 reads TGTGCCTGCAGCTCAACAGACATCGGGGAGCTGTTTTTT. This translates into CACSSTDIGELFF.

CDR3 residues: CASSAPGDSPCNEQFF. CDR3 in DNA: TGTGCCAGCAGCGCGCCAGGAGACAGCCCCTGCAATGAGCAGTTCTTC. The chain couples TRBV14 to TRBJ2-1, with D maybe TRBD1 (5 bases). CDR3 length: 16 residues. Germline loops: CDR1 SGHDN, CDR2 FVKESK. V lost 5 bases and J lost 6, with 20 bases in between.

As to this clonotype: In this CDR3 the conserved last residue, phenylalanine or tryptophan, is missing, so a read error is likely. The chain combines TRBV12-3 or TRBV12-4 with TRBJ2-7; TRBD2 agrees at 8 bases. This CDR3 is built from 15 residues. The DNA of the CDR3 is TGTGCTAGCAGTATGGGGACGGGGGGGTCCTACGGGCAGTACTAC. Translation: CASSMGTGGSYGQYY.

In the case of this clonotype: At one end the junction does not follow the germline gene, possibly because of a read error. J is TRBJ1-1 and V is TRBV6-6, with D tentatively TRBD1 (5 bases). Germline CDR1 and CDR2: MNHNY and SVGAGI (reference sequence). The CDR3 sequence is 13 residues long. The CDR3 nucleotides read TGTGCTAGCAGCACAGAGGGGACTACTGAGGCTTTCTTT. Translating it yields CASSTEGTTEAFF.

With regard to this clonotype: A junction boundary mismatches the germline segment, possibly from a read error. CDR3 sequence reads: CSVSWTGASDMQFF. The CDR3 region has the DNA TGCAGCGTTTCCTGGACAGGGGCGTCAGATATGCAGTTTTTT. This chain uses TRBV29-1 with TRBJ2-3; TRBD1 agrees at 9 bases. This CDR3 region has 14 residues. Looked up from germline, CDR1 is SQVTM and CDR2 is ANQGSEA.

About this clonotype itself: Being one base from a much bigger clone, this may be a read error. The chain combines TRBV30 with TRBJ2-5; D is undetermined. The V end lost 4 bases, the J end lost 7 bases, and 16 bases lay between the germline ends. Germline V gene sequence: CDR1 GTSNPN, CDR2 SVGIG (reference sequence). CDR3 length: 13 residues. The CDR3: CAWTEHGPGTQYF. For the CDR3, the DNA is TGTGCCTGGACAGAACACGGCCCGGGGACCCAGTACTTC.

This clonotype was seen many times. This chain links TRBV13 with TRBJ2-2; D is unclear. Trimming shortened V by 1 base and J by 5 bases, and 8 bases separated the two germline ends. Germline V gene sequence: CDR1 PRHDT, CDR2 FYEKMQ (reference sequence). This CDR3 is 14 amino acids long. This chain's CDR3 is CASSLDLGTGELFF. The DNA of the CDR3 is TGTGCCAGCAGCTTAGACTTGGGTACCGGGGAGCTGTTTTTT.

The chain joins TRBV29-1 to TRBJ2-7, with D possibly matching TRBD1 (5 bases). V was trimmed by 6 bases and J by 4 bases, leaving 22 bases between them. This CDR3 contains 15 residues. The germline CDR1 and CDR2 sequences are SQVTM and ANQGSEA. CDR3: CSVRSSRVKSYEQYF. The CDR3 bases are TGCAGCGTACGCTCTTCCAGGGTCAAGTCTTACGAGCAGTACTTC.

The count of this clonotype is one. The V gene is TRBV12-3 or TRBV12-4, the J gene TRBJ1-3; D might be TRBD1 (6 bases). The CDR3 totals 16 residues. Trimming removed 3 bases at V and 4 bases at J, with 16 bases between. The CDR3 DNA follows: TGTGCCAGCAGTTTTGGGAATACAGGGACCGGAAACACCATATATTTT. It specifies CASSFGNTGTGNTIYF.

About this clonotype: One junction end does not reproduce the germline sequence, and a read error may be involved. This rearrangement joins TRBV7-9 to TRBJ2-1; D possibly corresponds to TRBD1 (6 bases). The CDR3 runs 17 residues. Germline-derived CDR1 and CDR2 are SEHNR and FQNEAQ (reference sequence). The CDR3 spells CTSNLPYQGPKTNEQFF. The CDR3 nucleotides read TGTACCAGCAACCTACCATATCAGGGGCCTAAAACAAATGAGCAGTTCTTC. Full variable domain (rest looked up from reference TRBV7-9 and TRBJ2-1): DTGVSQNPRHKITKRGQNVTFRCDPISEHNRLYWYRQTLGQGPEFLTYFQNEAQLEKSRLLSDRFSAERPKGSFSTLEIQRTEQGDSAMYLCTSNLPYQGPKTNEQFFGPGTRLTVL.

V is TRBV29-1 and J is TRBJ2-5, with TRBD1 matching 8 bases. Trimming at V came to 7 bases and at J to 4 bases, leaving 8 bases not matched to a gene. The germline V gene encodes CDR1 SQVTM and CDR2 ANQGSEA. The CDR3 is 13 amino acids. Here the CDR3 reads CSAPRGQGETQYF. CDR3 bases: TGCAGCGCCCCACGAGGACAGGGAGAGACCCAGTACTTC.

Worth noting for this clonotype: One end of the junction is discordant with germline, which a read error may explain. The chain is built from TRBV11-2 and TRBJ2-1; 9 nucleotides align to TRBD2. Per the germline V gene, CDR1 is SGHAT and CDR2 is FQNNGV. The CDR3 sequence is 16 residues long. This CDR3 reads CGSSIELLAGMNGQFF. For the CDR3, the DNA is TGTGGCAGCAGCATAGAGCTCCTAGCGGGAATGAATGGGCAGTTTTTC. Full variable domain (outside the CDR3, taken from reference TRBV11-2 and TRBJ2-1): EAGVAQSPRYKIIEKRQSVAFWCNPISGHATLYWYQQILGQGPKLLIQFQNNGVVDDSQLPKDRFSAERLKGVDSTLKIQPAKLEDSAVYLCGSSIELLAGMNGQFFGPGTRLTVL.

A word on this clonotype: The limits of the CDR3 on the DNA are not certain, so only TCRdb's listed CDR3 is given. This chain uses TRBV7-9 with TRBJ1-2; the tabulated D call, TRBD1, remains unverified against the DNA. The CDR3 is 16 amino acids in total, end residues counted. In germline, CDR1 is SEHNR, CDR2 FQNEAQ (reference sequence). The CDR3 sequence: CARSPEGRLSQYSCTF.

Points on this clonotype: The conserved closing phenylalanine or tryptophan is absent in this CDR3, likely reflecting a read error. No DNA is shown, since the ends of the CDR3 on it are uncertain; the CDR3 is the one TCRdb lists. This rearrangement joins TRBV12-3 or TRBV12-4 to TRBJ1-5. The CDR3 region is 15 residues in length, termini included. CDR3 amino acids: CASSFEHGSNQPHHL.

A note on this clonotype: The junction and the germline gene differ at one end; a read error may be behind it. The chain recombines TRBV11-2 with TRBJ2-7; no definite D call. The CDR3 is 16 residues long. Germline V gene sequence: CDR1 SGHAT, CDR2 FQNNGV. CDR3 protein: CASSLEMTPKPYEQYF. CDR3 nucleotides: TGTGCCAGCAGCTTAGAGATGACGCCAAAACCCTACGAGCAATACTTC.

Of note for this clonotype: The junction departs from the called germline gene at one end, perhaps through a read error. This rearrangement joins TRBV4-3 to TRBJ2-7, with D possibly being TRBD2 (7 bases). The CDR3 is 15 amino acids. Germline V gives CDR1 LGHNA, CDR2 YSLEER. Here the CDR3 DNA reads TGCGCCAGCGGCCAAGATAGGGGGGCGGGAGACGAGCAGTATTTC. Translation gives CASGQDRGAGDEQYF.

Regarding this clonotype: Mismatch with germline at one junction end may stem from a read error. The genes are TRBV11-2 and TRBJ1-1, with 7 bases that match TRBD1. Germline V lookup: CDR1 SGHAT, CDR2 FQNNGV. This CDR3 spans 16 amino acids. Written as DNA, the CDR3 is TGTGCCAGCAGCCCATCCAGGGGGTTGGTGAACACTAAAGTTTTCTTC. Its translation is CASSPSRGLVNTKVFF.

The chain couples TRBV5-4 to TRBJ2-7, with TRBD2 matching over 7 bases. Looked up from germline, CDR1 is SGHNT and CDR2 is YYREEE (reference sequence). The length of the CDR3 is 14 residues. The CDR3 nucleotides are TGTGCTAGCGGCTGGGACTACAGACCCTACGAGCAGTACTTC. It specifies CASGWDYRPYEQYF.

The DNA for the CDR3 is TGTGCCAGCAGCTCCAACACCGGCGGGCTTGCAAAAACGCAGTATTTT. This encodes CASSSNTGGLAKTQYF. The chain links TRBV7-9 to TRBJ2-3; weak D call: TRBD2 (5 bases). Germline V gene lookup returns CDR1 SEHNR and CDR2 FQNEAQ (reference sequence). The V end was cut by 4 bases, the J end by 9 bases, with 23 bases between. There are 16 residues in the CDR3.

On this clonotype itself: The CDR3 does not close with the conserved phenylalanine or tryptophan, likely indicating a read error. The chain joins TRBV29-1 to TRBJ2-7; a possible D gene is TRBD1 (6 bases). The CDR3 sequence is 13 residues long. V shed 7 bases and J shed 3 bases, with 16 bases lying between them. Per germline, CDR1 SQVTM and CDR2 ANQGSEA. The CDR3 nucleotides read TGCAGCGCTACAGGGAAGGCCTTCTACGAGCAGTACTAC. This codes for CSATGKAFYEQYY.

Points on this clonotype: The conserved closing phenylalanine or tryptophan is absent in this CDR3, likely reflecting a read error. The chain combines TRBV11-1 with TRBJ2-2; tentatively, D is TRBD2 (6 bases). V lost 8 bases and J lost 1, with 14 bases in between. Germline assignment: CDR1 SGHAT and CDR2 FQDESV (reference sequence). CDR3 length: 15 residues. CDR3 nucleotide sequence: TGTGCCAGCGGTCGGGGGAGGCTGAACACCGGGGAGCTGTTTATT. The encoded protein is CASGRGRLNTGELFI.

By frequency in the sample, this clonotype is medium-sized. The chain recombines TRBV6-2 or TRBV6-3 with TRBJ1-1; maybe TRBD1 (5 bases). Germline CDR1 MNHEY, CDR2 SVGEGT. Trimming removed 6 bases from V and 1 base from J, with 12 bases in between. The CDR3 is made up of 14 amino acids. Here the CDR3 DNA reads TGTGCCAGCAGCCAAGGGACGGGGAACACTGAAGCTTTCTTT. The encoded protein is CASSQGTGNTEAFF.

This clonotype appeared once. At one end, the junction sequence differs from germline, possibly due to a read error. This chain uses TRBV6-5 with TRBJ2-7; D is ambiguous. The CDR3 runs to 11 residues. Germline loops: CDR1 MNHEY, CDR2 SVGAGI. This CDR3 reads CVSMFGYEQYF. In DNA, the CDR3 is TGTGTCAGCATGTTTGGATACGAGCAGTACTTC.

This CDR3 reads CASCQTPGGGKGTQYF. As DNA, the CDR3 is TGTGCCAGCTGCCAAACTCCTGGCGGTGGGAAAGGGACACAGTACTTC. The chain employs TRBV11-2 and TRBJ2-5; D is possibly TRBD1 (6 bases). This CDR3 region has 16 residues. The ends were cut back, 8 bases at V and 11 bases at J, with 30 bases in the middle. Germline CDR1 and CDR2: SGHAT and FQNNGV.

This clonotype appeared many times. This rearrangement joins TRBV6-5 to TRBJ2-1, with D tentatively TRBD1 (5 bases). Germline V gene sequence: CDR1 MNHEY, CDR2 SVGAGI. CDR3 length: 15 residues. V was pared by 2 bases and J by 9 bases, with 17 bases between. The CDR3 spells CASSYGIAGQGEQFF. The CDR3 DNA sequence: TGTGCCAGCAGTTACGGTATAGCCGGGCAGGGTGAGCAGTTCTTC.